The TCR beta chain described here comes from a study of graft-versus-host responses after intestinal transplantation. Whole-study context: Anti-thymocyte globulin induction preceded about three years of tacrolimus and steroid maintenance in all recipients.

The germline CDR1 and CDR2 sequences are MNHEY and SVGAGI. Trimming took off 0 bases at V and 4 bases at J, with 10 bases between the two ends. CDR3 length: 15 residues. Data came from immunoSEQ multiplex PCR; TCRdb stores just in-frame clones and leaves some out. The repertoire has around 100,000 clones, 85% to 95% of them found once; the top ten carry under 0.3%. In regard to this clone: Its antigen remains unidentified.

General observations from the study: Elevated graft-versus-host to host-versus-graft clonal ratios in allografts were recorded for patients with graft-donor T cell macrochimerism.

This clonotype originated in a human donor who was the organ donor for an intestinal transplant. The specimen was unstimulated CD4+ T cells sorted from spleen or lymph node cells, collected before transplant. This chain links TRBV6-5 with TRBJ1-3, with a tentative D call TRBD1 (6 bases). The CDR3: CASSYSVQGGNTIYF. CDR3 DNA: TGTGCCAGCAGTTACTCGGTCCAGGGGGGAAACACCATATATTTT.